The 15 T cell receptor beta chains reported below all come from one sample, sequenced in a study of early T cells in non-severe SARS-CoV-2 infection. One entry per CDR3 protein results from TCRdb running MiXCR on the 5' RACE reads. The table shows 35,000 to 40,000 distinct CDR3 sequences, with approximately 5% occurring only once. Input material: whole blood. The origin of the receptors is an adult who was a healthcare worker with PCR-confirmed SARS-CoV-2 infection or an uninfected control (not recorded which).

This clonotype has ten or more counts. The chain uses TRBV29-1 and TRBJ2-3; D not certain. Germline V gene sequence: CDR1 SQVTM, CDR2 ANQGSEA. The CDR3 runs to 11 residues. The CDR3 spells CSGSSTDTQYF. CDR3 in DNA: TGCAGTGGATCTAGCACAGATACGCAGTATTTT.

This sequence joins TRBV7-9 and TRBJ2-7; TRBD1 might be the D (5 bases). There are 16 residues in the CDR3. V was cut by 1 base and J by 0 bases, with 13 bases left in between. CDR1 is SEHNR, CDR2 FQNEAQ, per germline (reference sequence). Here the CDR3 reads CASSLGVAGISYEQYF. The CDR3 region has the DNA TGTGCCAGCAGCTTAGGGGTGGCAGGGATCTCCTACGAGCAGTACTTC.

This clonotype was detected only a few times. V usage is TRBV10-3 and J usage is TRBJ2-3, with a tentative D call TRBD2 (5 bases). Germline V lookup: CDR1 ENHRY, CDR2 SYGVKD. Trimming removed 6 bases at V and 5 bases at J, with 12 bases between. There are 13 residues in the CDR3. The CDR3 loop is CAISPSEGDTQYF. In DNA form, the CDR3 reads TGTGCCATCAGCCCCTCTGAGGGAGATACGCAGTATTTT.

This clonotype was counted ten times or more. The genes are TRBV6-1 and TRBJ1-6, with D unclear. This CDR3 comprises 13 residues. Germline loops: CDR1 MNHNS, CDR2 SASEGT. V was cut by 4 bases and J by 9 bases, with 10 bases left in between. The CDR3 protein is CASSGSYGSPLHF. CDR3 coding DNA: TGTGCCAGCAGTGGTAGTTATGGTTCACCCCTCCACTTT.

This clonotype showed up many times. In DNA form, the CDR3 reads TGTGCCAGCAGCTTAGCTGGCGGGGGGGCCACAGATACGCAGTATTTT. As protein: CASSLAGGGATDTQYF. The chain joins TRBV7-6 to TRBJ2-3; 9 bases fit TRBD2. V trimming: 0 bases; J trimming: 2 bases; junction bases outside the gene matches: 3. This CDR3 has 16 residues. The germline CDR1 and CDR2 sequences are SGHVS and FNYEAQ.

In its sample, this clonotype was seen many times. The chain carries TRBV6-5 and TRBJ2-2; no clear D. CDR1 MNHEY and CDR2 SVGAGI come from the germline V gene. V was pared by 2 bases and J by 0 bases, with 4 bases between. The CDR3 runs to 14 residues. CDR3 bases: TGTGCCAGCAGTTACGGGGCGAACACCGGGGAGCTGTTTTTT. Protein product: CASSYGANTGELFF.

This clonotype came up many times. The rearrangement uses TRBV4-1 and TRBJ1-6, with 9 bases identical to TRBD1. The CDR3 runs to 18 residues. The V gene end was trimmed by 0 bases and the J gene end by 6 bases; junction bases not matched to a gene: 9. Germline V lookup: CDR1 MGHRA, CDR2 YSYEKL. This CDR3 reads CASSQDQQGAGSNSPLHF. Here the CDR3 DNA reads TGCGCCAGCAGCCAAGATCAACAGGGGGCCGGCTCTAATTCACCCCTCCACTTT.

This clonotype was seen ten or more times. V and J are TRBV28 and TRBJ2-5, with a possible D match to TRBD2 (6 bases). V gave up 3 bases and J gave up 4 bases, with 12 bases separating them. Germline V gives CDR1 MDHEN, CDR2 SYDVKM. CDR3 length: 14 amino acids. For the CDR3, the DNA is TGTGCCAGCAGTTTTGGGGGGATTGGAGAGACCCAGTACTTC. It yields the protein CASSFGGIGETQYF. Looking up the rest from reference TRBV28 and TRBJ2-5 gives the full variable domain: DVKVTQSSRYLVKRTGEKVFLECVQDMDHENMFWYRQDPGLGLRLIYFSYDVKMKEKGDIPEGYSVSREKKERFSLILESASTNQTSMYLCASSFGGIGETQYFGPGTRLLVL.

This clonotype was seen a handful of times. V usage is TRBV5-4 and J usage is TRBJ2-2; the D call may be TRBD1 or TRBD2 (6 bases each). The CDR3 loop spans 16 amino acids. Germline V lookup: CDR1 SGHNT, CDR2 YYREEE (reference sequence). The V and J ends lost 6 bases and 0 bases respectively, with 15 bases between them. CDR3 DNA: TGTGCCAGCAACAAAGGGGGGCAAGCGAACACCGGGGAGCTGTTTTTT. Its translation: CASNKGGQANTGELFF.

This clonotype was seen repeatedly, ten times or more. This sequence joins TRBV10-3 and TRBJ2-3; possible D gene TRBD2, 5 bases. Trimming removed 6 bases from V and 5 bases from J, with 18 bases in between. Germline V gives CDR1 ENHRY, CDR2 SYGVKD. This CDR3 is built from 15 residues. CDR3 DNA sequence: TGTGCCATCAGGGACGGACTTTCTAACGGAGATACGCAGTATTTT. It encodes CAIRDGLSNGDTQYF.

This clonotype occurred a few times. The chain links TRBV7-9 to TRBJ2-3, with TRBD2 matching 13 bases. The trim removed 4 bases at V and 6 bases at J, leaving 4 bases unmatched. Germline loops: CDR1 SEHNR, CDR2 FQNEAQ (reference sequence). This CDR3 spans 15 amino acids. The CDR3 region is CASSSGLAGDDTQYF. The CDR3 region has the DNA TGTGCCAGCAGCTCCGGACTAGCGGGAGACGATACGCAGTATTTT.

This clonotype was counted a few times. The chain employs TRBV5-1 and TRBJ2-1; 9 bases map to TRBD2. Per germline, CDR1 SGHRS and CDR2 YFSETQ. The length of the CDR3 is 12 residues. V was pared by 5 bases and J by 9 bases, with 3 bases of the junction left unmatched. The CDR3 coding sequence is TGCGCCAGCAGGGGACTAGCCGGTGAGCAGTTCTTC. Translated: CASRGLAGEQFF.

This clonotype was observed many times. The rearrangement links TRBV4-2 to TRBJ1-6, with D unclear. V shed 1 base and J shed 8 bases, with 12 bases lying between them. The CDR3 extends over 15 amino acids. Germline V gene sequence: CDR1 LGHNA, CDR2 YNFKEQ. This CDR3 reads CASSQAGQAYSPLHF. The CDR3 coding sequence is TGTGCCAGCAGCCAAGCCGGGCAGGCGTATTCACCCCTCCACTTT.

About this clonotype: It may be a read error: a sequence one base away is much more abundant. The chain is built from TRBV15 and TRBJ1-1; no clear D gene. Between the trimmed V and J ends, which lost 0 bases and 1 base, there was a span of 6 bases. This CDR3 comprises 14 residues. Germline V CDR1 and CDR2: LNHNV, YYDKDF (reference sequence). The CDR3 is CATSRDRSNTEAFF. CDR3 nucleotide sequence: TGTGCCACCAGCAGAGATCGGTCGAACACTGAAGCTTTCTTT.

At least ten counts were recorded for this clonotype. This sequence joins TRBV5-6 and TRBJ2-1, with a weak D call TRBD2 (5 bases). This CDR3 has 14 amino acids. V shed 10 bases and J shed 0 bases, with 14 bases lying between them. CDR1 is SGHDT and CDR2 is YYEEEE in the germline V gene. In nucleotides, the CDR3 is TGTGCCGGAGGAAGCGCGAGCTCCTACAATGAGCAGTTCTTC. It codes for CAGGSASSYNEQFF.